This TCR beta chain was profiled in a study of post-analysis software for immune sequencing data. Germline V gene lookup returns CDR1 SGHVS and CDR2 FQNEAQ. CDR3 size: 12 residues. Trimming took off 7 bases at V and 10 bases at J, with 14 bases between the two ends. Unique molecular identifiers were built into the TCR beta cDNA libraries. T cells numbering about 0.85 to 11 million yielded cDNA molecules that totaled about 500,000. TCRdb independently ran MiXCR on the PCR reads; one entry per CDR3 protein. The table includes hundreds of thousands of distinct CDR3 sequences, roughly 58% detected once. This clonotype was picked up a small number of times. As yet, its antigen is unknown. Overall study results and limits: Batch-mates among the samples co-clustered strongly by F measure. There were five TRBV segments more frequent in patients than controls, and TRBV5-6, TRBV5-1 and TRBV20-1 were among them.

Sequencing was done on a sample of blood. This receptor was obtained from a girl between 10 and 17 years old with multiple sclerosis. The chain has TRBV7-8 and TRBJ2-1; a possible D gene is TRBD2 (5 bases). The CDR3 region has the DNA TGTGCCAGCACCCCTACCGGCGGGGAGCAGTTCTTC. It translates to CASTPTGGEQFF. The full variable domain, completed using reference TRBV7-8 and TRBJ2-1, is GAGVSQSPRYKVAKRGQDVALRCDPISGHVSLFWYQQALGQGPEFLTYFQNEAQLDKSGLPSDRFFAERPEGSVSTLKIQRTQQEDSAVYLCASTPTGGEQFFGPGTRLTVL.